This T cell receptor beta chain was sequenced during a study of T cell repertoires in ileal Crohn's disease. Across the whole study: Median disease duration was approximately 8 years; approximately 32% smoked at surgery.

TCRdb keeps only in-frame clones here, not all; method: immunoSEQ multiplex PCR. This sample carries over 3,000 clones, 86% of them seen once, and the ten largest clones take 2% to 2.5%. The CDR3 has 16 amino acids. Time point described: neoterminal ileum biopsy at postoperative endoscopy, about 6 months after surgery. The sample taken for sequencing was ileal tissue. The receptor was isolated from an adult with Crohn's disease. The chain uses TRBV21-1 and TRBJ1-4; no check of the table's D call, TRBD1, against the DNA was made. TRBV21-1 is recorded as a pseudogene. The CDR3 DNA sequence: TGTGCCAGCACAACTAGTCGGACAGCAACTAATGAAAAACTGTTTTTT. It is translated as CASTTSRTATNEKLFF.